The 22 T cell receptor beta chains in this list originate from one sample, sequenced in a study of cytomegalovirus exposure and HLA in healthy donors (dated by TCRdb to about 2017). Library preparation used the immunoSEQ multiplex PCR assay. A mixture of 60 forward primers for TCR Vbeta segments and 13 reverse primers for TCR Jbeta segments was used in the multiplex PCR. Held by TCRdb, this immuneACCESS table contains in-frame sequences only and omits some clones. Under half of the omission traces to an unresolved V gene where checked; the cause of the rest is unknown. The sample table holds fewer than 30,000 clones. Roughly 0.74% of the sample rests with the top ten. Input material: PBMCs. Receptors were obtained from a man aged 30-40 years in good health and CMV-seronegative.

The rearrangement uses TRBV27 and TRBJ2-3, with TRBD2 identical over 8 bases. J lost 0 bases, V lost 5 bases, and 4 bases had no gene match. Germline-derived CDR1 and CDR2 are MNHEY and SMNVEV (reference sequence). The CDR3 length is 15 residues. The CDR3 DNA is TGTGCCAGCAGTCTAGGACTAGCAAGCACAGATACGCAGTATTTT. This encodes CASSLGLASTDTQYF.

V gene TRBV5-6 combines with J gene TRBJ1-1, with D maybe TRBD1 (6 bases). Germline CDR1 is SGHDT and CDR2 is YYEEEE. CDR3 size: 14 residues. Trimming pared 0 bases from V and 7 bases from J, leaving 13 bases between. CDR3 loop: CASSLALGQIEAFF. In nucleotides, the CDR3 is TGTGCCAGCAGCTTGGCCCTAGGACAGATTGAAGCTTTCTTT.

This chain links TRBV6-5 with TRBJ2-5; D is undetermined. Near its end, the DNA agrees better with TRBJ2-7, so the J call may be wrong. The CDR3 consists of 12 residues. From germline, CDR1 is MNHEY and CDR2 SVGAGI. The CDR3 sequence: CASSRFSYEQYF. In DNA, the CDR3 is TGTGCCAGCAGTCGGTTTTCCTACGAGCAGTACTTC.

The CDR3 DNA reads TGTGCCAGCAGCTTTTTACAGGGGGATCGCAATCAGCCCCAGCATTTT. Protein: CASSFLQGDRNQPQHF. The gene calls are TRBV7-8 and TRBJ1-5; TRBD1 matches 8 bases. The ends lost 3 bases at V and 2 bases at J; junction bases unmatched: 6. Germline-derived CDR1 and CDR2 are SGHVS and FQNEAQ. There are 16 residues in the CDR3.

DNA for the CDR3: TGTGCCAGCAGCCGACAAGCGGATTCCTACAATGAGCAGTTCTTC. It translates to CASSRQADSYNEQFF. The chain recombines TRBV6-6 with TRBJ2-1; D might be TRBD2 (5 bases). V lost 6 bases and J lost 1, with 13 bases in between. CDR1 MNHNY and CDR2 SVGAGI come from the germline V gene (reference sequence). The CDR3 is made up of 15 amino acids.

The chain uses TRBV19 and TRBJ2-1; D gene unclear. Trimming took 3 bases from V and 9 from J, leaving 12 bases between them. This CDR3 has 13 amino acids. The germline V gene encodes CDR1 LNHDA and CDR2 SQIVND (reference sequence). CDR3 sequence: CASSILVNGEQFF. The CDR3, as DNA: TGTGCCAGTAGTATTCTAGTAAACGGTGAGCAGTTCTTC.

V gene TRBV4-3 combines with J gene TRBJ1-2; TRBD1 matches at 7 bases. CDR1 and CDR2 (germline): LGHNA, YSLEER. The CDR3 runs 15 residues. With V trimmed by 2 bases and J by 5 bases, 8 bases remained unmatched. CDR3 region: CASSQTRGTAYGYTF. As DNA, the CDR3 is TGCGCCAGCAGCCAAACCCGCGGGACAGCGTATGGCTACACCTTC.

The chain combines TRBV5-1 with TRBJ1-3, with TRBD1 as a possible D gene (5 bases). The germline CDR1 and CDR2 sequences are SGHRS and YFSETQ. Between the trimmed V and J ends, which lost 4 bases and 4 bases, there was a span of 15 bases. The CDR3 loop spans 15 amino acids. CDR3 residues: CASSLTATRGNTIYF. The CDR3 bases are TGCGCCAGCAGCCTGACAGCCACGAGAGGAAACACCATATATTTT.

V usage is TRBV19 and J usage is TRBJ2-2, with 8 bases that match TRBD1. Germline CDR1 and CDR2: LNHDA and SQIVND (reference sequence). CDR3 length equals 17 residues. V shed 6 bases and J 4 bases; nucleotides not matched to a gene: 13. The CDR3 bases are TGTGCCAGTAGCCGTATCTCAGGGGGCACGGGCACCGGGGAGCTGTTTTTT. Its translation: CASSRISGGTGTGELFF. The full variable domain, with the rest looked up from reference TRBV19 and TRBJ2-2, is DGGITQSPKYLFRKEGQNVTLSCEQNLNHDAMYWYRQDPGQGLRLIYYSQIVNDFQKGDIAEGYSVSREKKESFPLTVTSAQKNPTAFYLCASSRISGGTGTGELFFGEGSRLTVL.

The chain joins TRBV28 to TRBJ1-2, with 7 bases fitting TRBD1. Germline V gene sequence: CDR1 MDHEN, CDR2 SYDVKM. The CDR3 spans 15 residues. The V and J ends lost 6 bases and 5 bases, in that order; junction bases with no gene match: 12. DNA of the CDR3: TGTGCCAGCAGCAGCGCCAGGGGGGACCAGTATGGCTACACCTTC. Translating gives CASSSARGDQYGYTF.

The chain carries TRBV5-1 and TRBJ2-1, with 9 bases matching TRBD2. With 6 bases clipped from V and 3 bases from J, the junction kept 19 bases outside the gene matches. The CDR3 length is 19 residues. Germline CDR1 SGHRS, CDR2 YFSETQ. The CDR3 loop reads CASTPGLAYLRGVYNEQFF. CDR3 nucleotides: TGCGCCAGCACTCCGGGACTAGCTTACCTCAGAGGGGTCTACAATGAGCAGTTCTTC.

The chain joins TRBV7-9 to TRBJ2-5; D perhaps matches TRBD2 (6 bases). V lost 4 bases and J lost 2, with 11 bases in between. The CDR3 has 14 amino acids. Germline CDR1 is SEHNR and CDR2 is FQNEAQ (reference sequence). CDR3 amino acids: CASSSAGTQETQYF. CDR3 bases: TGTGCCAGCAGCTCCGCCGGGACTCAAGAGACCCAGTACTTC.

V is TRBV30 and J is TRBJ2-7; no clear D gene. Germline-derived CDR1 and CDR2 are GTSNPN and SVGIG (reference sequence). This CDR3 is 12 amino acids long. V was trimmed by 1 base and J by 0 bases, leaving 4 bases between them. CDR3 residues: CAWSAVSYEQYF. CDR3 in DNA: TGTGCCTGGAGTGCGGTCTCCTACGAGCAGTACTTC.

J is TRBJ2-5 and V is TRBV29-1; 7 nucleotides line up with TRBD2. CDR3 length: 13 residues. With 8 bases clipped from V and 5 bases from J, the junction kept 11 bases outside the gene matches. The germline V gene encodes CDR1 SQVTM and CDR2 ANQGSEA. The DNA of the CDR3 is TGCAGCTCCCGAGCGGGGCTTGGGGAGACCCAGTACTTC. Its protein product is CSSRAGLGETQYF.

The J gene is TRBJ1-2, the V gene TRBV28, with a tentative D call TRBD1 (6 bases). V was trimmed by 5 bases and J by 14 bases, leaving 21 bases between them. Germline values: CDR1 MDHEN, CDR2 SYDVKM. CDR3 size: 13 residues. The CDR3 coding sequence is TGTGCCAGCAGTCAGGACGGTGGCATAGGGGGTACCTTC. Amino acids: CASSQDGGIGGTF.

The chain links TRBV27 to TRBJ2-3; 7 nucleotides line up with TRBD1. V dropped 5 bases and J dropped 3; count of bases not matched to a gene: 11. Germline values: CDR1 MNHEY, CDR2 SMNVEV (reference sequence). This CDR3 has 16 amino acids. This CDR3 is CASSTYRGPRTDTQYF. CDR3 DNA sequence: TGTGCCAGCAGTACCTACAGGGGTCCCAGGACAGATACGCAGTATTTT.

The chain combines TRBV6-1 with TRBJ1-2; unclear D gene. Per the germline V gene, CDR1 is MNHNS and CDR2 is SASEGT. With 2 bases removed from V and 7 bases from J, the gap between germline ends came to 11 bases. This CDR3 is built from 13 residues. CDR3 protein: CASSELASRGYTF. Here the CDR3 DNA reads TGTGCCAGCAGTGAATTGGCTAGTCGTGGCTACACCTTC.

The chain recombines TRBV7-6 with TRBJ2-2; 9 bases align to TRBD1. This CDR3 is built from 15 residues. Germline values: CDR1 SGHVS, CDR2 FNYEAQ. V was clipped by 4 bases and J by 3 bases; unmatched bases: 3. The CDR3 DNA reads TGTGCCAGCAGCTCAGGGGACAGGGACACCGGGGAGCTGTTTTTT. Translated, it gives CASSSGDRDTGELFF.

V usage is TRBV29-1 and J usage is TRBJ2-2; 9 nucleotides line up with TRBD1. Trimming removed 6 bases from V and 3 bases from J; junction bases left unmatched: 8. The CDR3 runs 15 residues. The germline V gene encodes CDR1 SQVTM and CDR2 ANQGSEA. This chain's CDR3 is CSVAQGASDTGELFF. The CDR3 DNA reads as TGCAGCGTCGCACAGGGGGCGTCGGACACCGGGGAGCTGTTTTTT.

The chain joins TRBV2 to TRBJ1-2, with 7 bases fitting TRBD1. The J segment lost 1 base and the V segment lost 6 bases, leaving 5 bases of the junction unmatched. CDR1 and CDR2 from the germline V gene are SNHLY and FYNNEI. The CDR3 is 14 amino acids. The DNA of the CDR3 is TGTGCCAGCAGCTGGGACAGACTTAACTATGGCTACACCTTC. This sequence encodes CASSWDRLNYGYTF.

The chain employs TRBV5-1 and TRBJ1-2, with D tentatively TRBD1 (6 bases). The CDR3 spans 15 residues. The germline CDR1 and CDR2 sequences are SGHRS and YFSETQ. Between the trimmed V and J ends, which lost 3 bases and 4 bases, there was a span of 16 bases. The CDR3 coding sequence is TGCGCCAGCAGCTCACTGACACAGGGCAGCTATGGCTACACCTTC. Amino acid sequence: CASSSLTQGSYGYTF.

The chain combines TRBV5-6 with TRBJ2-1, with D perhaps matching TRBD2 (6 bases). The V and J ends lost 2 bases and 3 bases respectively, with 12 bases between them. The germline gives CDR1 SGHDT, CDR2 YYEEEE. The CDR3 covers 15 residues. Written as DNA, the CDR3 is TGTGCCAGCAGCTTTGGCGGGGAGAACTACAATGAGCAGTTCTTC. It specifies CASSFGGENYNEQFF.